Below, one T cell receptor (beta chain) is given with its context. Its antigen remains unknown. Extraction and reverse transcription of RNA yielded cDNA as the sequencing template. The repertoire was sequenced with immunoSEQ multiplex PCR; TCRdb's copy has only in-frame clones and lacks some. Here the sample spans some 110,000 clones, about two fifths being singletons. These data originate in a study of CD8+ T cells in alopecia areata. Study results and limitations: Between patients, shared TCR sequences were less clear than in mice. This was possibly due in part to HLA diversity in the patient population.

Sequences were obtained from CD4+ T cells sorted from blood. This sequence originates from a human donor with alopecia areata.

In DNA, the CDR3 is TGCGCCAGCAGCCAAGTGTTAGTAGCGGGAGTGGATGAGCAGTTCTTC. As protein: CASSQVLVAGVDEQFF. V is TRBV4-3 and J is TRBJ2-1; 9 bases match TRBD2. This CDR3 has 16 residues. The germline gives CDR1 LGHNA, CDR2 YSLEER. Unmatched junction bases numbered 9, after V lost 1 base and J lost 8 bases.